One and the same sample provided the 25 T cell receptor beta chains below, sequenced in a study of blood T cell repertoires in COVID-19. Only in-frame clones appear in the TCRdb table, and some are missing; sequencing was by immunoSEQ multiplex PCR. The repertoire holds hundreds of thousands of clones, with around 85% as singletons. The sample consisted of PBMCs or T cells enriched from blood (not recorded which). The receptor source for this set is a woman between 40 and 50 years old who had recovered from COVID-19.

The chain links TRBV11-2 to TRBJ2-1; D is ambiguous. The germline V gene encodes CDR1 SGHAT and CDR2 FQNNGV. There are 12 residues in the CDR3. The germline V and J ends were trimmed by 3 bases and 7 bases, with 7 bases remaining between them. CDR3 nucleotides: TGTGCCAGCAGCTTCACGCGAAATGAGCAGTTCTTC. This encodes CASSFTRNEQFF. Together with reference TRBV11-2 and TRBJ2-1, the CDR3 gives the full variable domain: EAGVAQSPRYKIIEKRQSVAFWCNPISGHATLYWYQQILGQGPKLLIQFQNNGVVDDSQLPKDRFSAERLKGVDSTLKIQPAKLEDSAVYLCASSFTRNEQFFGPGTRLTVL.

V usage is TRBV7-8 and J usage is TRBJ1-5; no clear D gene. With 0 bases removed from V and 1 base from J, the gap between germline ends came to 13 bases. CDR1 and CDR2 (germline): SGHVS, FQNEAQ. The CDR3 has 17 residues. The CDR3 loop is CASSLARAGGSNQPQHF. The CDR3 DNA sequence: TGTGCCAGCAGCTTAGCGAGGGCAGGTGGAAGCAATCAGCCCCAGCATTTT.

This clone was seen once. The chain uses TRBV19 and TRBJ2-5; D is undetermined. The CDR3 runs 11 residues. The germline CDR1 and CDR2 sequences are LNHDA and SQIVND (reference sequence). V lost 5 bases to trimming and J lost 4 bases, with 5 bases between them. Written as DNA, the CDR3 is TGTGCCAGTAGTGATAGAGAGACCCAGTACTTC. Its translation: CASSDRETQYF.

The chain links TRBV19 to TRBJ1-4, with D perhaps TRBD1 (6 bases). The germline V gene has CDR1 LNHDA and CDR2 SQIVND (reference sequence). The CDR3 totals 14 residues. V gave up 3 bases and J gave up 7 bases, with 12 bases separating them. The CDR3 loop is CASSIGQGIEKLFF. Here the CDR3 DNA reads TGTGCCAGTAGTATCGGCCAGGGGATTGAAAAACTGTTTTTT.

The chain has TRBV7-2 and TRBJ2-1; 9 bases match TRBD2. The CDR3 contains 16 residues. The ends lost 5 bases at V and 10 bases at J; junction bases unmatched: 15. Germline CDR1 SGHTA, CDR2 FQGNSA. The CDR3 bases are TGTGCCAGCAGCCATTCTAGCGGGAACGCCAGGTTGGAGCAGTTCTTC. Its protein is CASSHSSGNARLEQFF.

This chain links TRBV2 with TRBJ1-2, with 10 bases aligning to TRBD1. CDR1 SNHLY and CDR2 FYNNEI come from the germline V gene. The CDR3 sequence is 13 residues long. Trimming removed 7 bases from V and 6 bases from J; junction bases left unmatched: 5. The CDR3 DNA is TGTGCCAGCACCAGGGACAGGGGACATGGCTACACCTTC. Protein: CASTRDRGHGYTF.

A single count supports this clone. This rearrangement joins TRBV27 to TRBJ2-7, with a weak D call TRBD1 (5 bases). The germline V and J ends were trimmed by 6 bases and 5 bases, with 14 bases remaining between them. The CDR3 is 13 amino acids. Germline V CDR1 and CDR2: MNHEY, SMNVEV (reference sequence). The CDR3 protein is CASRDPGRHEQYF. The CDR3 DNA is TGTGCCAGCAGGGATCCAGGGCGCCACGAGCAGTACTTC.

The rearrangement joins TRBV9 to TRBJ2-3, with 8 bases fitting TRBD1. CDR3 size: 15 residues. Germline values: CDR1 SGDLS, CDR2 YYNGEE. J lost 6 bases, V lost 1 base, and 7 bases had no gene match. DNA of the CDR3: TGTGCCAGCAGCGTACTAGGGCAGGGGGCGGATACGCAGTATTTT. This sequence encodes CASSVLGQGADTQYF. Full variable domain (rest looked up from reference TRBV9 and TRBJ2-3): DSGVTQTPKHLITATGQRVTLRCSPRSGDLSVYWYQQSLDQGLQFLIQYYNGEERAKGNILERFSAQQFPDLHSELNLSSLELGDSALYFCASSVLGQGADTQYFGPGTRLTVL.

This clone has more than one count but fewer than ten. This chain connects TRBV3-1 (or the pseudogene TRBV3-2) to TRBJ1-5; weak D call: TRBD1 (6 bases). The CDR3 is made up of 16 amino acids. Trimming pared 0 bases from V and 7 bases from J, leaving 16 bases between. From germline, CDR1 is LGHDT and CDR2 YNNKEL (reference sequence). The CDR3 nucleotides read TGTGCCAGCAGCCAAGATTCGTCAGGGGCGAGACAGCCCCAGCATTTT. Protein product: CASSQDSSGARQPQHF.

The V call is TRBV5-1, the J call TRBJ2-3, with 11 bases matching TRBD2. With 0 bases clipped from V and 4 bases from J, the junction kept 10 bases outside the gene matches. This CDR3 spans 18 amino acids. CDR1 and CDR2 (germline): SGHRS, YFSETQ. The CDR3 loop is CASSLALTSGIRADTQYF. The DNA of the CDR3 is TGCGCCAGCAGCTTGGCCCTGACTAGCGGGATACGGGCAGATACGCAGTATTTT.

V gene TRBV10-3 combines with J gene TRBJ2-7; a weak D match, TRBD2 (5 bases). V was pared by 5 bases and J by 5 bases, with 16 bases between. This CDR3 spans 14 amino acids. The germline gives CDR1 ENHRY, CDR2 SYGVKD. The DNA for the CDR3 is TGTGCCATCAGTCCGACGGACTCCGGAGACGAGCAGTACTTC. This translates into CAISPTDSGDEQYF.

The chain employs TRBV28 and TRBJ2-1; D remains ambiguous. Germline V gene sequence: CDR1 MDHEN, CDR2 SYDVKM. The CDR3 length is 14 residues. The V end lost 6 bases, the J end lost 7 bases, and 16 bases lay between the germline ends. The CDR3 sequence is CASRPPPRSNEQFF. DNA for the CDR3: TGTGCCAGCAGACCCCCCCCACGGTCTAATGAGCAGTTCTTC.

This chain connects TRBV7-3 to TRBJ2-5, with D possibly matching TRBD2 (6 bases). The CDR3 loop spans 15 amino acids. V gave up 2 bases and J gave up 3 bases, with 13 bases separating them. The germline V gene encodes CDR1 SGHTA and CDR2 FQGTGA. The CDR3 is CASSLLGGYKETQYF. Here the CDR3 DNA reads TGTGCCAGCAGCTTATTGGGGGGATACAAAGAGACCCAGTACTTC.

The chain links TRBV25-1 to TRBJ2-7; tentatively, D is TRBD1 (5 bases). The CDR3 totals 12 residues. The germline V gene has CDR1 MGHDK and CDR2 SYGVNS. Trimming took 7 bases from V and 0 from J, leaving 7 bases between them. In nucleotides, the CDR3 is TGTGCCAGCATAGGGGACTCCTACGAGCAGTACTTC. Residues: CASIGDSYEQYF.

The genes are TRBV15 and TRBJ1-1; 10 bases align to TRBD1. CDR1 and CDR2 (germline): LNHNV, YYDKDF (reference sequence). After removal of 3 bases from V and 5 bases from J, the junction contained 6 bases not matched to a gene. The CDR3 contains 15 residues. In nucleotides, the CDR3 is TGTGCCACCAGCAGCGCCGACAGGGGGCCAACTGAAGCTTTCTTT. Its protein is CATSSADRGPTEAFF. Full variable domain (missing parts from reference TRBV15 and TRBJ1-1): DAMVIQNPRYQVTQFGKPVTLSCSQTLNHNVMYWYQQKSSQAPKLLFHYYDKDFNNEADTPDNFQSRRPNTSFCFLDIRSPGLGDTAMYLCATSSADRGPTEAFFGQGTRLTVV.

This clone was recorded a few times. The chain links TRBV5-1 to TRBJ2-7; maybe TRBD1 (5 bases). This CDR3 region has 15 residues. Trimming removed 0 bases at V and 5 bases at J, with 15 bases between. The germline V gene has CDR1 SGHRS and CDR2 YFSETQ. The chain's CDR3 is CASSLAQGTVDEQYF. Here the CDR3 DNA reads TGCGCCAGCAGCTTGGCCCAGGGAACGGTGGACGAGCAGTACTTC.

The CDR3 reads CASRSRGSNIQYF. The CDR3 coding sequence is TGTGCCAGCAGGTCAAGGGGGAGTAACATTCAGTACTTC. The chain couples TRBV7-2 to TRBJ2-4; maybe TRBD1 (6 bases). Germline V gene lookup returns CDR1 SGHTA and CDR2 FQGNSA. V was shortened by 6 bases and J by 7 bases, with 13 bases between the two germline ends. The CDR3 is 13 residues long. The full variable domain, rest sourced from reference TRBV7-2 and TRBJ2-4, is GAGVSQSPSNKVTEKGKDVELRCDPISGHTALYWYRQSLGQGLEFLIYFQGNSAPDKSGLPSDRFSAERTGGSVSTLTIQRTQQEDSAVYLCASRSRGSNIQYFGAGTRLSVL.

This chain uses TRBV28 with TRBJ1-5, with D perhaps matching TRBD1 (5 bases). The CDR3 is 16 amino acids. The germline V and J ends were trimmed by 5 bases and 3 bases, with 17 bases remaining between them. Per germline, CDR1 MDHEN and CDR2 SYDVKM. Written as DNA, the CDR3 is TGTGCCAGCAGTGGGAACAAGGGGAGGCACAATCAGCCCCAGCATTTT. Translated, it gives CASSGNKGRHNQPQHF.

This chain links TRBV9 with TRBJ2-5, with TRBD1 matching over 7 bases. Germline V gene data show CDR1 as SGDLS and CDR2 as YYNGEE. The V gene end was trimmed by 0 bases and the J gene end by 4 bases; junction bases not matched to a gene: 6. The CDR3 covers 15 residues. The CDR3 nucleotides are TGTGCCAGCAGCGTAGGGGGGAACAGGGGAGAGACCCAGTACTTC. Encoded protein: CASSVGGNRGETQYF.

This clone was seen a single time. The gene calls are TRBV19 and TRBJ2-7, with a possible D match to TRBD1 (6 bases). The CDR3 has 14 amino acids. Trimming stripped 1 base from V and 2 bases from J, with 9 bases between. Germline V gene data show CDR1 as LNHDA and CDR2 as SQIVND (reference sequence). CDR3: CASSIGWGPYEQYF. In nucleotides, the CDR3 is TGTGCCAGTAGTATAGGGTGGGGGCCCTACGAGCAGTACTTC.

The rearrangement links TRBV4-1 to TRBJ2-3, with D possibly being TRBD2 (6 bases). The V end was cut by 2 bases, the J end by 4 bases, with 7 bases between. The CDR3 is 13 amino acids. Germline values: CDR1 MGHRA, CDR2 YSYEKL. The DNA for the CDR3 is TGCGCCAGCAGCCAAACGGGAGCAGATACGCAGTATTTT. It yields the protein CASSQTGADTQYF.

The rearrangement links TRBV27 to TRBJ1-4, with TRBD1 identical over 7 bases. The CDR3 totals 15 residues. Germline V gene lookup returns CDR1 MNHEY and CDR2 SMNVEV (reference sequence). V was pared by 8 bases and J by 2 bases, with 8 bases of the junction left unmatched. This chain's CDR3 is CASSTSGQTNEKLFF. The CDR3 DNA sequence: TGTGCCAGCTCTACATCGGGACAGACTAATGAAAAACTGTTTTTT.

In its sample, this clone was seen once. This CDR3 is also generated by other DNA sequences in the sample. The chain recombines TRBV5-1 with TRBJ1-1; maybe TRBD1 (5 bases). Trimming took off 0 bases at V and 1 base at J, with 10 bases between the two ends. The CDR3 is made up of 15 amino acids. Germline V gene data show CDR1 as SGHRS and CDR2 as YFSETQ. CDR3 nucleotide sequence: TGCGCCAGCAGCTTGGACGGGCAGGGGAACACTGAAGCTTTCTTT. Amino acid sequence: CASSLDGQGNTEAFF.

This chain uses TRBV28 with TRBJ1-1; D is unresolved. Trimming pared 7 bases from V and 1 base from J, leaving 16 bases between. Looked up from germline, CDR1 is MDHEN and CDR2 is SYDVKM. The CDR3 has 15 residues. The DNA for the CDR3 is TGTGCCAGCATTTCGGGGAGAAACCCGAACACTGAAGCTTTCTTT. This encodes CASISGRNPNTEAFF.

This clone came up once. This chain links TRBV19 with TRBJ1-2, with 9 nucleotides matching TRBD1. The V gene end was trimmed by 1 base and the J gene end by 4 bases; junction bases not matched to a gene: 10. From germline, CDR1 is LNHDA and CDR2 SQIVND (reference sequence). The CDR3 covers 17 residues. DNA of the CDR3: TGTGCCAGTAGTATAGCCCTCTCGACAGGGGGTGGCTATGGCTACACCTTC. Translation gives CASSIALSTGGGYGYTF.